This T cell receptor (beta chain) was sequenced during a study of blood T cell repertoires in COVID-19. Produced via immunoSEQ multiplex PCR; TCRdb's table is partial and in-frame only. The sample consists of approximately 200,000 clones, more than 80% of them appearing once. V lost 4 bases, J lost 2 bases, and 16 bases lay in between. The V gene's germline CDR1 is MGHRA and CDR2 YSYEKL. CDR3 size: 16 residues. The V gene is TRBV4-1, the J gene TRBJ2-3, with a weak D call TRBD2 (5 bases). Material: PBMCs or T cells enriched from blood (not recorded which). This TCR came from a man between 25 and 39 years old who had recovered from COVID-19. The CDR3 loop is CASSPRWAGATDTQYF. The DNA of the CDR3 is TGCGCCAGCAGCCCGAGGTGGGCGGGTGCCACAGATACGCAGTATTTT.